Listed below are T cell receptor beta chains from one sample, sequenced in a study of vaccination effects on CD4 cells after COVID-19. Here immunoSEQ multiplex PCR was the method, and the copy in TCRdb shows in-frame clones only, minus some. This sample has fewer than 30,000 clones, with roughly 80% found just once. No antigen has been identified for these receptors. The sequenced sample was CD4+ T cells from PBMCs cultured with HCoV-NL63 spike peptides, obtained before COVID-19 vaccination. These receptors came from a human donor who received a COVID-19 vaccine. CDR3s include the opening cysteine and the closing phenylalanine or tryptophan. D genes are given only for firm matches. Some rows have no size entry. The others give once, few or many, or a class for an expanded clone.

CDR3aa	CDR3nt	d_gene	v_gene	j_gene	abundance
CASSLGPGFPLLFYGYTF	TGTGCCAGCAGCTTAGGGCCAGGGTTCCCTCTCCTATTTTATGGCTACACCTTC	NA	TRBV7-9	TRBJ1-2	NA
CASKVTGRPEAFF	TGTGCCAGCAAGGTTACAGGGAGGCCAGAAGCTTTCTTT	NA	TRBV6-5	TRBJ1-1	once
CASSLGTRQYNQPQHF	TGTGCCAGCAGTTTGGGGACCCGACAGTACAATCAGCCCCAGCATTTT	NA	TRBV27	TRBJ1-5	NA
CASSSQGKFEAFF	TGTGCCAGCAGTTCACAGGGAAAATTTGAAGCTTTCTTT	NA	TRBV11-1	TRBJ1-1	NA
CASSGQSNSPLHF	TGTGCCAGCTCAGGGCAGAGTAATTCACCCCTCCACTTT	NA	TRBV18	TRBJ1-6	NA
CASSDGRSNYGYTF	TGTGCCAGCTCGGACGGGCGATCTAACTATGGCTACACCTTC	NA	TRBV18	TRBJ1-2	NA
CASSPRTGNTGELFF	TGTGCCAGCTCACCAAGGACTGGGAACACCGGGGAGCTGTTTTTT	NA	TRBV18	TRBJ2-2	NA
CASSMGLAGAGGFYEQYF	TGTGCCAGCAGCATGGGACTAGCGGGAGCAGGGGGATTTTACGAGCAGTACTTC	TRBD2	TRBV7-6	TRBJ2-7	NA
CASSLAHGNEQFF	TGTGCCAGCAGCTTAGCGCACGGCAATGAGCAGTTCTTC	NA	TRBV7-9	TRBJ2-1	NA
CASSLGQSSNQPQHF	TGTGCCAGCAGCTTGGGACAGTCTAGCAATCAGCCCCAGCATTTT	TRBD1	TRBV7-9	TRBJ1-5	NA
CASSYGDQETQYF	TGTGCCAGCAGTTACGGGGATCAAGAGACCCAGTACTTC	NA	TRBV12-3/TRBV12-4	TRBJ2-5	once
CSAALNSGANVLTF	TGCAGCGCTGCCTTGAACTCTGGGGCCAACGTCCTGACTTTC	NA	TRBV29-1	TRBJ2-6	NA
CSARDSHGNTIYF	TGCAGCGCTCGGGACAGTCATGGAAACACCATATATTTT	TRBD1	TRBV29-1	TRBJ1-3	NA
CASTRNTEAFF	TGTGCCAGCACCCGGAACACTGAAGCTTTCTTT	NA	TRBV9	TRBJ1-1	NA
CASRLERTSGYNEQFF	TGTGCCAGCAGGTTAGAGAGGACTAGCGGGTACAATGAGCAGTTCTTC	TRBD2	TRBV27	TRBJ2-1	few
CATSALGDRVKGSSYEQYF	TGTGCCACCAGTGCCCTCGGGGACAGGGTAAAAGGGAGCTCCTACGAGCAGTACTTC	TRBD1	TRBV24-1	TRBJ2-7	once
CASRAGLAEETQYF	TGTGCCAGCAGAGCCGGGCTAGCCGAAGAGACCCAGTACTTC	NA	TRBV2	TRBJ2-5	NA
CASSPFGTTGNTIYF	TGTGCCAGCAGCCCGTTCGGGACAACTGGAAACACCATATATTTT	NA	TRBV3-1/TRBV3-2	TRBJ1-3	once
CAWSPYTGFSGNTIYF	TGTGCCTGGAGTCCGTATACAGGGTTCTCTGGAAACACCATATATTTT	NA	TRBV30	TRBJ1-3	NA
CASTPTQGIQPQHF	TGTGCCAGTACTCCAACACAGGGGATTCAGCCCCAGCATTTT	TRBD1	TRBV19	TRBJ1-5	NA
CASSFALAGGPPDTQYF	TGTGCCAGCAGCTTTGCCCTAGCGGGGGGGCCCCCAGATACGCAGTATTTT	TRBD2	TRBV7-9	TRBJ2-3	NA
CSVGSWNEQFF	TGCAGTGTCGGTAGCTGGAATGAGCAGTTCTTC	NA	TRBV20-1	TRBJ2-1	NA
CASSQRSTDTQYF	TGTGCCAGCAGCCAACGGAGCACAGATACGCAGTATTTT	NA	TRBV14	TRBJ2-3	NA
CASSLLVGSGLAKNIQYF	TGCGCCAGCAGCCTTTTGGTCGGAAGCGGGTTAGCCAAAAACATTCAGTACTTC	NA	TRBV4-1	TRBJ2-4	NA
CASSVVGAGELFF	TGTGCCAGCAGCGTAGTCGGGGCCGGGGAGCTGTTTTTT	NA	TRBV9	TRBJ2-2	few
CASSYVLFGLAGDVRKTQYF	TGTGCCAGCAGTTACGTATTATTTGGACTAGCGGGAGATGTTCGAAAGACCCAGTACTTC	TRBD2	TRBV5-4	TRBJ2-5	NA
CASSFSPTNEKLFF	TGTGCCAGCAGCTTCTCACCAACTAATGAAAAACTGTTTTTT	NA	TRBV11-2	TRBJ1-4	NA
CASNRDTQYF	TGTGCCAGCAACAGAGATACGCAGTATTTT	NA	TRBV2	TRBJ2-3	NA
CASSWDGNYGYTF	TGCGCCAGCAGCTGGGACGGCAACTATGGCTACACCTTC	NA	TRBV10-1	TRBJ1-2	NA
CASRRLAGGQEQYF	TGTGCCAGCAGACGTCTAGCGGGGGGCCAGGAGCAGTACTTC	TRBD2	TRBV2	TRBJ2-7	NA
CASSFGDGNSPLHF	TGTGCCAGCAGTTTCGGCGACGGTAATTCACCCCTCCACTTT	NA	TRBV27	TRBJ1-6	NA
CASSPLRGATLDTQYF	TGCGCCAGCAGCCCCCTCAGAGGGGCTACCTTGGATACGCAGTATTTT	NA	TRBV5-1	TRBJ2-3	NA
CASSYGTAGGNEQFF	TGTGCCAGCAGTTACGGGACAGCGGGGGGGAATGAGCAGTTCTTC	TRBD2	TRBV6-6	TRBJ2-1	few